Presented here are 27 T cell receptor beta chains from one specimen sequenced in a study of T-cell memory formation after mild COVID-19. MiXCR, run by TCRdb on the 5' RACE reads, gives a single entry per CDR3 protein. The top ten hold roughly 23% of the sample, which has about 190,000 distinct CDR3 sequences, 20% to 25% seen once. Input material: PBMCs or a T cell subset sorted from them (not recorded which). The receptors were gathered from an adult woman who had mild COVID-19 (a few samples of this study predate the infection). Cell type and time point are not known.

This clonotype was seen a few times. The rearrangement links TRBV20-1 to TRBJ2-5; D is possibly TRBD2 (7 bases). Trimming left V 5 bases short and J 3 bases short, with 16 bases between. CDR1 and CDR2 (germline): DFQATT, SNEGSKA (reference sequence). This CDR3 is built from 14 residues. CDR3 protein: CSARRGGGEETQYF. In DNA, the CDR3 is TGCAGTGCTCGCCGTGGCGGGGGCGAAGAGACCCAGTACTTC.

This clonotype was detected only a few times. The chain combines TRBV20-1 with TRBJ2-7; D is undetermined. Germline CDR1 is DFQATT and CDR2 is SNEGSKA (reference sequence). V lost 3 bases and J 7 bases, leaving 13 bases between the germline ends. CDR3 length: 12 amino acids. The CDR3 sequence is CSASTSEREQYF. CDR3 DNA: TGCAGTGCTAGTACATCGGAACGTGAGCAGTACTTC.

The sample holds a few counts of this clonotype. The chain recombines TRBV7-8 with TRBJ1-6; tentatively, D is TRBD1 (5 bases). Trimming removed 5 bases from V and 10 bases from J, with 21 bases in between. This CDR3 contains 16 residues. In germline, CDR1 is SGHVS, CDR2 FQNEAQ. The CDR3 DNA reads as TGTGCCAGCAGCACCGACCCGACCCCGGGGCAATCACCCCTCCACTTT. It is translated as CASSTDPTPGQSPLHF.

This clonotype came up a few times. This rearrangement joins TRBV7-8 to TRBJ1-1; no firm D call. The CDR3 has 11 amino acids. Looked up from germline, CDR1 is SGHVS and CDR2 is FQNEAQ. The V and J ends lost 1 base and 8 bases respectively, with 5 bases between them. CDR3 protein: CASSLGREAFF. The CDR3 DNA reads TGTGCCAGCAGCTTAGGGCGGGAAGCTTTCTTT.

This clonotype was observed a handful of times. The chain combines TRBV7-6 with TRBJ1-1, with D perhaps TRBD1 (6 bases). The CDR3 extends over 12 amino acids. Germline CDR1 is SGHVS and CDR2 is FNYEAQ. The V and J ends lost 3 bases and 10 bases respectively, with 12 bases between them. The CDR3 loop reads CASSLGGGLAFF. The CDR3 bases are TGTGCCAGCAGCTTGGGAGGGGGGCTAGCTTTCTTT.

This clonotype occurred a few times. V is TRBV27 and J is TRBJ1-5; D is uncertain. CDR3 length: 13 residues. The germline V gene encodes CDR1 MNHEY and CDR2 SMNVEV (reference sequence). V was shortened by 4 bases and J by 0 bases, with 4 bases between the two germline ends. Here the CDR3 reads CASSSYSNQPQHF. As DNA, the CDR3 is TGTGCCAGCAGTTCGTATAGCAATCAGCCCCAGCATTTT.

This rearrangement joins TRBV4-1 to TRBJ2-5, with D unclear. The CDR3 loop spans 13 amino acids. V was trimmed by 2 bases and J by 10 bases, leaving 14 bases between them. Germline V CDR1 and CDR2: MGHRA, YSYEKL. The CDR3 region is CASSQLTEEDQYF. CDR3 bases: TGCGCCAGCAGCCAACTGACGGAAGAGGACCAGTACTTC.

This chain connects TRBV20-1 to TRBJ2-7; D ambiguous. The CDR3 has 14 amino acids. Germline V lookup: CDR1 DFQATT, CDR2 SNEGSKA (reference sequence). V lost 0 bases, J lost 2 bases, and 11 bases lay in between. The chain's CDR3 is CSARDPRVTYEQYF. CDR3 DNA sequence: TGCAGTGCTAGAGATCCACGGGTTACCTACGAGCAGTACTTC.

A few counts support this clonotype. The chain joins TRBV24-1 to TRBJ2-2; D may correspond to TRBD1 or TRBD2 (6 bases each). V was cut by 1 base and J by 4 bases, with 15 bases left in between. There are 17 residues in the CDR3. Germline V lookup: CDR1 KGHDR, CDR2 SFDVKD. The CDR3 DNA sequence: TGTGCCACCAGTGATTTTAAGACTTGGGGGGCCACCGGGGAGCTGTTTTTT. Protein product: CATSDFKTWGATGELFF.

This clonotype was counted only a few times. This sequence joins TRBV29-1 and TRBJ1-2; D is unresolved. The CDR3 is 11 residues long. Between the trimmed V and J ends, which lost 4 bases and 7 bases, there was a span of 10 bases. From germline, CDR1 is SQVTM and CDR2 ANQGSEA. The CDR3 coding sequence is TGCAGCGTTGGAGGAGAGGGTGGCTACACCTTC. It codes for CSVGGEGGYTF.

This clonotype was picked up a small number of times. J is TRBJ2-2 and V is TRBV27; 8 bases agree with TRBD1. Germline V lookup: CDR1 MNHEY, CDR2 SMNVEV (reference sequence). V shed 6 bases, J shed 7 bases, and the junction held 7 bases outside the gene matches. The CDR3 consists of 14 residues. The CDR3 bases are TGTGCCAGCAGGTGGCAGGGGGCGAGCGGGGAGCTGTTTTTT. Protein: CASRWQGASGELFF.

The CDR3 bases are TGCAGTGCTAGAGATTTCGGCGGCTTTTTAGGAAACATTCAGTACTTC. Encoded protein: CSARDFGGFLGNIQYF. V gene TRBV20-1 combines with J gene TRBJ2-4; the D is unclear. CDR1 DFQATT and CDR2 SNEGSKA come from the germline V gene (reference sequence). This CDR3 spans 16 amino acids. V lost 0 bases to trimming and J lost 6 bases, with 18 bases between them.

This clonotype occurred a few times. The chain is built from TRBV2 and TRBJ1-1; maybe TRBD1 (5 bases). Deletions cut 8 bases from V and 6 bases from J, with 16 bases between. The CDR3 has 13 residues. Per germline, CDR1 SNHLY and CDR2 FYNNEI. CDR3 loop: CASLAGRTPEAFF. The CDR3 nucleotides are TGTGCCAGCTTGGCAGGGAGAACACCTGAAGCTTTCTTT. Full variable domain (outside the CDR3, taken from reference TRBV2 and TRBJ1-1): EPEVTQTPSHQVTQMGQEVILRCVPISNHLYFYWYRQILGQKVEFLVSFYNNEISEKSEIFDDQFSVERPDGSNFTLKIRSTKLEDSAMYFCASLAGRTPEAFFGQGTRLTVV.

The J gene is TRBJ1-2, the V gene TRBV24-1; possible D gene TRBD1, 5 bases. The CDR3 runs 12 residues. Trimming cost V 7 bases and J 3 bases, with 8 bases left between them. Germline-derived CDR1 and CDR2 are KGHDR and SFDVKD. The CDR3 coding sequence is TGTGCCACCAGCTCGGGGGACTATGGCTACACCTTC. This encodes CATSSGDYGYTF.

This chain connects TRBV6-4 to TRBJ1-1, with a possible D match to TRBD1 (5 bases). Germline-derived CDR1 and CDR2 are MRHNA and SNTAGT. CDR3 length equals 13 residues. The V end was cut by 0 bases, the J end by 5 bases, with 7 bases between. CDR3 loop: CASSDSEGTEAFF. In DNA, the CDR3 is TGTGCCAGCAGTGACTCGGAGGGGACTGAAGCTTTCTTT.

The genes are TRBV12-3 or TRBV12-4 and TRBJ2-7; 7 bases align to TRBD2. Unmatched junction bases numbered 17, after V lost 8 bases and J lost 7 bases. This CDR3 contains 15 residues. The CDR3 nucleotides are TGTGCCAGCGCCGCCGGGCTAGCGGTCTTAGGGGAGCAGTACTTC. Protein: CASAAGLAVLGEQYF.

V usage is TRBV4-1 and J usage is TRBJ2-1, with a possible D match to TRBD1 (6 bases). CDR3 length: 15 residues. Deletions cut 1 base from V and 0 bases from J, with 7 bases between. CDR1 MGHRA and CDR2 YSYEKL come from the germline V gene. DNA for the CDR3: TGCGCCAGCAGCCAAGTAGGGGGCTCCTACAATGAGCAGTTCTTC. This sequence encodes CASSQVGGSYNEQFF.

This rearrangement joins TRBV20-1 to TRBJ1-1; D unclear. The CDR3 extends over 13 amino acids. From germline, CDR1 is DFQATT and CDR2 SNEGSKA (reference sequence). The V gene lost 3 bases and the J gene lost 0 bases, with 8 bases spanning the gap. Here the CDR3 DNA reads TGCAGTGCTAGGGAAACCTTGAACACTGAAGCTTTCTTT. This sequence encodes CSARETLNTEAFF.

There are a few counts of this clonotype. The chain has TRBV3-1 and TRBJ2-5, with D perhaps matching TRBD1 or TRBD2 (6 bases each). Trimming took off 0 bases at V and 13 bases at J, with 12 bases between the two ends. From germline, CDR1 is LGHDT and CDR2 YNNKEL (reference sequence). This CDR3 comprises 12 residues. CDR3 region: CASSQDPRGPYF. CDR3 bases: TGTGCCAGCAGCCAAGATCCCCGGGGGCCGTACTTC.

This clonotype has a handful of counts. The V call is TRBV5-4, the J call TRBJ2-3; 9 bases agree with TRBD2. CDR1 and CDR2 (germline): SGHNT, YYREEE (reference sequence). The CDR3 sequence is 17 residues long. J was trimmed by 1 base and V by 1 base; bases with no gene match: 7. For the CDR3, the DNA is TGTGCCAGCAGCTTGCTGCTAGCGGGGAGGGGCACAGATACGCAGTATTTT. This codes for CASSLLLAGRGTDTQYF.

J is TRBJ2-7 and V is TRBV2; D is perhaps TRBD2 (6 bases). The length of the CDR3 is 17 residues. Deletions cut 3 bases from V and 0 bases from J, with 18 bases between. CDR1 and CDR2 from the germline V gene are SNHLY and FYNNEI. CDR3 bases: TGTGCCAGCAGTGACCCCCGGAGACTAGAGTTCTCCTACGAGCAGTACTTC. Protein: CASSDPRRLEFSYEQYF.

The gene calls are TRBV11-2 and TRBJ2-1; D is possibly TRBD1 or TRBD2 (5 bases each). The germline V gene has CDR1 SGHAT and CDR2 FQNNGV. CDR3 length equals 13 residues. V was trimmed by 5 bases and J by 10 bases, leaving 15 bases between them. CDR3 residues: CASSGPGSGEQFF. CDR3 coding DNA: TGTGCCAGCAGCGGGCCAGGGAGTGGAGAGCAGTTCTTC.

The V call is TRBV7-9, the J call TRBJ2-1; 7 nucleotides agree with TRBD1. The CDR3 totals 16 residues. J gave up 2 bases and V 6 bases, and 10 bases lay outside the gene matches. The germline CDR1 and CDR2 sequences are SEHNR and FQNEAQ (reference sequence). The CDR3 spells CASRPTPGQTYNEQFF. CDR3 in DNA: TGTGCCAGCAGACCGACCCCGGGACAGACCTACAATGAGCAGTTCTTC.

There are a few counts of this clonotype. This chain joins TRBV4-3 and TRBJ2-7, with 7 bases matching TRBD1. This CDR3 is 17 amino acids long. Germline loops: CDR1 LGHNA, CDR2 YSLEER. The ends lost 0 bases at V and 0 bases at J; junction bases unmatched: 8. The CDR3 reads CASSQDGQALGSYEQYF. CDR3 DNA sequence: TGCGCCAGCAGCCAAGACGGACAGGCCCTGGGCTCCTACGAGCAGTACTTC.

The gene calls are TRBV5-1 and TRBJ2-7; D is unresolved. The germline CDR1 and CDR2 sequences are SGHRS and YFSETQ. This CDR3 contains 14 residues. V was pared by 1 base and J by 5 bases, with 13 bases between. Written as DNA, the CDR3 is TGCGCCAGCAGCTTGTTAGGTAGGAAAAACGAGCAGTACTTC. Its translation: CASSLLGRKNEQYF.

The chain combines TRBV6-2 or TRBV6-3 with TRBJ2-7, with 11 nucleotides matching TRBD2. V trimming: 6 bases; J trimming: 1 base; junction bases outside the gene matches: 8. The CDR3 has 16 residues. From germline, CDR1 is MNHEY and CDR2 SVGEGT. The CDR3 here is CASSPLAGGPSYEQYF. In DNA form, the CDR3 reads TGTGCCAGCAGCCCCTTAGCGGGAGGGCCGTCCTACGAGCAGTACTTC.

The chain has TRBV29-1 and TRBJ2-7; the D gene is possibly TRBD2 (6 bases). Trimming removed 4 bases from V and 2 bases from J, with 15 bases in between. Germline CDR1 SQVTM, CDR2 ANQGSEA. This CDR3 is built from 14 residues. CDR3 loop: CSVVSPSDAYEQYF. CDR3 coding DNA: TGCAGCGTTGTCTCGCCTAGCGACGCCTACGAGCAGTACTTC.